A single sample gave rise to the 2 T cell receptor beta chains below, sequenced in a study of beta chain features in type 1 diabetes. The study, taken as a whole, reports: Shorter TCRB CDR3s, moderately but significantly so, marked every one of the four CD4+ subsets in Type 1 diabetes patients.

No antigen is known for these receptors. As every portion of the isolated RNA was reverse transcribed, the sequencing read expressed TCRB transcripts. Only in-frame clones appear in the TCRdb table, and some are missing; sequencing was by immunoSEQ multiplex PCR. The data show approximately 160,000 clones, with roughly 60% seen just once and about 0.1% held by the top ten. Sequencing was performed on naive CD4+ T cells from blood. The receptors originated from a man under 40 with type 1 diabetes.

The chain uses TRBV29-1 and TRBJ2-3; D is unresolved. CDR1 and CDR2 from the germline V gene are SQVTM and ANQGSEA. Trimming removed 1 base from V and 2 bases from J, with 4 bases in between. The CDR3 runs to 12 residues. For the CDR3, the DNA is TGCAGCGTTGAAGTAACCACAGATACGCAGTATTTT. Translating gives CSVEVTTDTQYF.

The chain is built from TRBV9 and TRBJ1-1, with a tentative D call TRBD1 (6 bases). The CDR3 totals 13 residues. The V gene lost 3 bases and the J gene lost 1 base, with 7 bases spanning the gap. Germline values: CDR1 SGDLS, CDR2 YYNGEE. In nucleotides, the CDR3 is TGTGCCAGCAGCGCGACAGGGAACACTGAAGCTTTCTTT. This translates into CASSATGNTEAFF.